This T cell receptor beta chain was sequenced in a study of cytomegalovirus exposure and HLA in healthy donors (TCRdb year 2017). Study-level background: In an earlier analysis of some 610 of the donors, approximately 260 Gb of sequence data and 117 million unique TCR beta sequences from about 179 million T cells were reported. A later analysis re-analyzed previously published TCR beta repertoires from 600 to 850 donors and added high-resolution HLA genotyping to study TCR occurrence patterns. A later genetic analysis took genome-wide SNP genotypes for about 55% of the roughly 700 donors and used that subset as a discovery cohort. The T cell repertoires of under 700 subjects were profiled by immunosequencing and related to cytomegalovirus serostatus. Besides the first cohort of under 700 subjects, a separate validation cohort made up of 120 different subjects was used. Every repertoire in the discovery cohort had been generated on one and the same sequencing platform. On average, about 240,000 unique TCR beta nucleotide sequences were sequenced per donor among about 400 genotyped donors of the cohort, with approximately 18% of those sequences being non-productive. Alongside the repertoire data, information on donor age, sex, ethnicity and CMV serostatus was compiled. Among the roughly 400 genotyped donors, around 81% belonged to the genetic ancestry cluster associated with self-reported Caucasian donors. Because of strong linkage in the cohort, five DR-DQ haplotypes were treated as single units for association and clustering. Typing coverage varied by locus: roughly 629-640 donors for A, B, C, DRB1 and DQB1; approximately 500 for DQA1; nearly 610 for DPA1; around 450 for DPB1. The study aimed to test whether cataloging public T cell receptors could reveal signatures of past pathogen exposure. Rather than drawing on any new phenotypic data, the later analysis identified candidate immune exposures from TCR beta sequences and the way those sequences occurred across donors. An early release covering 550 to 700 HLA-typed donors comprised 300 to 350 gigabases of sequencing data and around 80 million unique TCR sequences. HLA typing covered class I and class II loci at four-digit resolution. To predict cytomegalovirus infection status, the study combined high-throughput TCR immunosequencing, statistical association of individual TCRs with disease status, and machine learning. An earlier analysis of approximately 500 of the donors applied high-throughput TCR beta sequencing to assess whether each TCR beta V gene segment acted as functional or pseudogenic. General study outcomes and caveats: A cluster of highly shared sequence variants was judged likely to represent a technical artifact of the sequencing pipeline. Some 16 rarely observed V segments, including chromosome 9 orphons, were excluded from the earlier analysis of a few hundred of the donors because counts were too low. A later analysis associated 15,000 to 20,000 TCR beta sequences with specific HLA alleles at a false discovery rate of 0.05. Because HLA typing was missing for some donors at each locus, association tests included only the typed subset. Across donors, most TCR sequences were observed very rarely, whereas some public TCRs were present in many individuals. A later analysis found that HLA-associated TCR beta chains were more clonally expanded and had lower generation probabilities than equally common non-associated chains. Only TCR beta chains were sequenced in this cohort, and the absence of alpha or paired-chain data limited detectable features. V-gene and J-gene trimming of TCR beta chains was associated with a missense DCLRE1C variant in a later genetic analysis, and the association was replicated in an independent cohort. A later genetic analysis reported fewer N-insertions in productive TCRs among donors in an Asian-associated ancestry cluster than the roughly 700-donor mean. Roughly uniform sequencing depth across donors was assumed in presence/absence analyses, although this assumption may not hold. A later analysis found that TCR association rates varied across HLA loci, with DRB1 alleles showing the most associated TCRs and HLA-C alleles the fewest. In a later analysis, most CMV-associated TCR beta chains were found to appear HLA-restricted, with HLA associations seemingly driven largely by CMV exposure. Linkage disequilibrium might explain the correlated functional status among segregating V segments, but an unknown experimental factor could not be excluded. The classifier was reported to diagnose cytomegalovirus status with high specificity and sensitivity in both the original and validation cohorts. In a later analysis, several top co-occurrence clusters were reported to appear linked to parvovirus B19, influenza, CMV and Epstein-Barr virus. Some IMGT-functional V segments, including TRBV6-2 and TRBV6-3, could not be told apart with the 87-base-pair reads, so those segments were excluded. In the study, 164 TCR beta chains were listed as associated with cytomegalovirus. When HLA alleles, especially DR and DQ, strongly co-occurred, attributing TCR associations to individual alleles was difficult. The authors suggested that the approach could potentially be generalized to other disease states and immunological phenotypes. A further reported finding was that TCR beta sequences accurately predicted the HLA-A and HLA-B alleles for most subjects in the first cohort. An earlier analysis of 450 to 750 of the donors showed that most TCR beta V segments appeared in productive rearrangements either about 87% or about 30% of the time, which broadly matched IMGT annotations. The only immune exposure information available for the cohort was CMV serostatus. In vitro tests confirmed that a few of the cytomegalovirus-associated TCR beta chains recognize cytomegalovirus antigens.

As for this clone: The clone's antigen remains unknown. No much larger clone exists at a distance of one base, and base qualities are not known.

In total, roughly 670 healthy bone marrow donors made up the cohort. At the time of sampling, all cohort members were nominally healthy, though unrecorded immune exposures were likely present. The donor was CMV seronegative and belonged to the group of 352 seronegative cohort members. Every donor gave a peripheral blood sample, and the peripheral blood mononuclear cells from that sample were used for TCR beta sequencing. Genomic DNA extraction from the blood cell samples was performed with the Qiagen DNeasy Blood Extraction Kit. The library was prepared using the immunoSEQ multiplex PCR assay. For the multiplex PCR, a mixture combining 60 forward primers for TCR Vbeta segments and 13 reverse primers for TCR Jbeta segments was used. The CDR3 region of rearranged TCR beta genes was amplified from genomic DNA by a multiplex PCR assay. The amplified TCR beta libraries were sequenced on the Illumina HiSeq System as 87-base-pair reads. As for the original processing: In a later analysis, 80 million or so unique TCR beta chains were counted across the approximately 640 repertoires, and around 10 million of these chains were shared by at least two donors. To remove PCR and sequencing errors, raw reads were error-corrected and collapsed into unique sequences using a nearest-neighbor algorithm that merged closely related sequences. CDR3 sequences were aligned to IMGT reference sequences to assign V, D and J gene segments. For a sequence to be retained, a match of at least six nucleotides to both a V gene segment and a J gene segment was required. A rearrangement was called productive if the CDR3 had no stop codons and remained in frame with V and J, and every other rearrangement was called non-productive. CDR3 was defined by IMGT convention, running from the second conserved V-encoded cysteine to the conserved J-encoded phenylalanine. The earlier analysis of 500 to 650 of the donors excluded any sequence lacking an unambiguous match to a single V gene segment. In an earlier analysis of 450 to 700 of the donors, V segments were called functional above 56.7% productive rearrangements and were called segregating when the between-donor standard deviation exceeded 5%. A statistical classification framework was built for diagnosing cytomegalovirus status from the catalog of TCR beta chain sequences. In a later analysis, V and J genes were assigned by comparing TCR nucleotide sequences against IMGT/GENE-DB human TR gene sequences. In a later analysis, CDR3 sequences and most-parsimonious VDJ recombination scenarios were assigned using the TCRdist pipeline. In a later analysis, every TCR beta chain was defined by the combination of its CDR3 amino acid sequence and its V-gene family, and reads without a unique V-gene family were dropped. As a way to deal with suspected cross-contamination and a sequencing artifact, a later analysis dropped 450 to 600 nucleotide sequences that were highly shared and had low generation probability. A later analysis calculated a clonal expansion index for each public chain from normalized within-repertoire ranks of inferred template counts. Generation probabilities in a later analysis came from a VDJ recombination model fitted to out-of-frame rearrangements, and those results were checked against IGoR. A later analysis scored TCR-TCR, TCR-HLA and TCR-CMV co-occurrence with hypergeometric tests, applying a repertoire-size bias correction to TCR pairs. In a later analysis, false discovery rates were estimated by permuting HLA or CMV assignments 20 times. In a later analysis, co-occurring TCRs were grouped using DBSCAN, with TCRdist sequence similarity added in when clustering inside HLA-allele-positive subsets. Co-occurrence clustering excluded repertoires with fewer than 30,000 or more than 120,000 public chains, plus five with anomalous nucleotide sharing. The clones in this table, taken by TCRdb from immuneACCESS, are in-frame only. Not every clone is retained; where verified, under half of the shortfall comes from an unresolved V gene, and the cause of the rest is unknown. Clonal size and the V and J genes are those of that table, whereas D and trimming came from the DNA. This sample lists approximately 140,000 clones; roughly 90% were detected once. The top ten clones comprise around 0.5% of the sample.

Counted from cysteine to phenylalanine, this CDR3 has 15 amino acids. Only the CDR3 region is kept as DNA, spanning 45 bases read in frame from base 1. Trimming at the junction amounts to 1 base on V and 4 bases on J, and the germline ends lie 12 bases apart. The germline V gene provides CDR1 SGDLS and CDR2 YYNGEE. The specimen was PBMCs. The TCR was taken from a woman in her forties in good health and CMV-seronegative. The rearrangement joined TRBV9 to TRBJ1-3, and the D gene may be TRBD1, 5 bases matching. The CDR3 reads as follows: CASSVRSQGGNTIYF. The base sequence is TGTGCCAGCAGCGTACGTTCTCAGGGAGGAAACACCATATATTTT.